This T cell receptor (beta chain) was captured in a study of blood T cell repertoires in COVID-19. Original handling: Quantification of nucleated cells was approximated via reference gene primer amplification. The data were produced by immunoSEQ multiplex PCR, yet TCRdb's version contains in-frame clones alone and is incomplete. Clonal size and the V and J genes are those of that table, whereas D and trimming came from the DNA. Here the sample spans more than 90,000 clones, 65% to 85% being singletons. This CDR3 comprises 16 residues. The germline V gene encodes CDR1 SGDLS and CDR2 YYNGEE. Unmatched junction bases numbered 7, after V lost 0 bases and J lost 6 bases.

The receptor was derived from a woman aged 70-85 years with acute or convalescent COVID-19. What was sequenced was peripheral blood. This sequence joins TRBV9 and TRBJ1-2, with TRBD1 identical over 11 bases. The CDR3 loop reads CASSVEAWTGGDGYTF. The CDR3 DNA is TGTGCCAGCAGCGTAGAGGCGTGGACAGGGGGCGATGGCTACACCTTC.